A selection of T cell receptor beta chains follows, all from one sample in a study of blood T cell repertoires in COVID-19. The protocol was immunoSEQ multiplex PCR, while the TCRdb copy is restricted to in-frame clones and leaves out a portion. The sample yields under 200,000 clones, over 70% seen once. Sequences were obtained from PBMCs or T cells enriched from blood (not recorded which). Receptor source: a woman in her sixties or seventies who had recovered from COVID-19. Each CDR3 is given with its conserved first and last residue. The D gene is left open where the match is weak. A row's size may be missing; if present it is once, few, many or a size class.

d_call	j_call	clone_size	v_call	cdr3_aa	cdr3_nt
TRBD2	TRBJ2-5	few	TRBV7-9	CASSPRGFSGGETQYF	TGTGCCAGCAGCCCCCGGGGTTTCTCGGGGGGAGAGACCCAGTACTTC
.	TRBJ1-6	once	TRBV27	CASSLYSSSYNSPLHF	TGTGCCAGCAGTTTATACAGTAGCTCCTATAATTCACCCCTCCACTTT
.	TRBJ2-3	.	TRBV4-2	CASSQDQVGGRDTQYF	TGTGCCAGCAGCCAAGATCAGGTGGGGGGACGGGATACGCAGTATTTT
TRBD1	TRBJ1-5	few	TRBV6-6	CASSRSIPGTGGSYQPQHF	TGTGCCAGCAGTCGTAGTATCCCCGGGACAGGGGGCTCATATCAGCCCCAGCATTTT
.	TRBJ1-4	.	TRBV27	CASSLIAGVF	TGTGCCAGCAGTTTAATCGCAGGTGTTTTT
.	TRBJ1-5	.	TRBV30	CAWSPLGPSNQPQHF	TGTGCCTGGAGTCCCCTGGGCCCCAGCAATCAGCCCCAGCATTTT
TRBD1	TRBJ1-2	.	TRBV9	CASSTNRGGYTF	TGTGCCAGCAGCACCAACAGGGGTGGCTACACCTTC
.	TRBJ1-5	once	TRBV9	CASSVDWNQPQHF	TGTGCCAGCAGCGTAGACTGGAATCAGCCCCAGCATTTT
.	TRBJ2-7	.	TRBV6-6	CASALGSGYEQYF	TGTGCCAGCGCACTAGGGAGCGGCTACGAGCAGTACTTC
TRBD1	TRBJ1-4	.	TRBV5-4	CASSLEGGPTNEKLFF	TGTGCCAGCAGCTTGGAAGGGGGCCCGACTAATGAAAAACTGTTTTTT
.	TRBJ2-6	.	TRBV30	CAWSFGAGANVLTF	TGTGCCTGGAGTTTCGGGGCTGGGGCCAACGTCCTGACTTTC
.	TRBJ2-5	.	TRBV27	CASMLNDGGTKTQYF	TGTGCCAGCATGTTAAATGATGGGGGCACGAAGACCCAGTACTTC
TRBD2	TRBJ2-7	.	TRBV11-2	CASSYQAGANEQYF	TGTGCCAGCAGTTATCAAGCGGGAGCTAACGAGCAGTACTTC
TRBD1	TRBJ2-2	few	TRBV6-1	CASSGRTGGNTGELFF	TGTGCCAGCAGTGGAAGGACAGGGGGAAACACCGGGGAGCTGTTTTTT
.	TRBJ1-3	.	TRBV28	CASSFPSSGNTIYF	TGTGCCAGCAGTTTTCCGAGCTCTGGAAACACCATATATTTT
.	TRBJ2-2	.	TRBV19	CASSRQGWTGELFF	TGTGCCAGTAGTCGGCAGGGATGGACCGGGGAGCTGTTTTTT
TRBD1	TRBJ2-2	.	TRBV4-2	CASSRGQGAGTGELFF	TGTGCCAGCAGCCGGGGACAGGGGGCGGGAACCGGGGAGCTGTTTTTT
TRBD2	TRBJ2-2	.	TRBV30	CAWSVRGGGGELFF	TGTGCCTGGAGTGTACGGGGGGGTGGCGGGGAGCTGTTTTTT
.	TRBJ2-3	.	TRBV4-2	CASSQDRSTDTQYF	TGTGCCAGCAGCCAAGATCGTAGCACAGATACGCAGTATTTT
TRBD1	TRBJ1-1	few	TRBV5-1	CASSLVGQGGTEAFF	TGCGCCAGCAGCTTGGTAGGACAGGGAGGAACTGAAGCTTTCTTT
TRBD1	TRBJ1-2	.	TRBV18	CASSPGTGMGYTF	TGTGCCAGCTCACCAGGGACAGGGATGGGCTACACCTTC
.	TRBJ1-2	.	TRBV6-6	CASSNDINYGYTF	TGTGCCAGCAGTAATGACATCAACTATGGCTACACCTTC
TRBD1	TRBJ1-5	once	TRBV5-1	CASSHGTGDQPQHF	TGCGCCAGCAGCCATGGGACAGGCGATCAGCCCCAGCATTTT
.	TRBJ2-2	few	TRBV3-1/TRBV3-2	CASSPSISTLPGELFF	TGTGCCAGCAGCCCCTCGATATCCACTCTTCCCGGGGAGCTGTTTTTT
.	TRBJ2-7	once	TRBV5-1	CASTGASYEQYF	TGCGCCAGCACAGGGGCTTCCTACGAGCAGTACTTC
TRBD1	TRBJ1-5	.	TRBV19	CASSIVVTGGYQPQHF	TGTGCCAGTAGTATAGTCGTGACAGGGGGCTACCAGCCCCAGCATTTT
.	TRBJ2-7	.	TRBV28	CASSWVGTTNYEQYF	TGTGCCAGCAGCTGGGTCGGGACAACCAACTACGAGCAGTACTTC
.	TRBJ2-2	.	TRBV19	CASSPGTNTGELFF	TGTGCCAGTAGTCCAGGGACGAACACCGGGGAGCTGTTTTTT
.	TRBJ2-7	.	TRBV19	CASSSTGTISPYEQYF	TGTGCCAGCTCATCAACCGGGACAATTTCCCCCTACGAGCAGTACTTC
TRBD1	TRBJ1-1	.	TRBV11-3	CASSLYQQGAKGNTEAFF	TGTGCCAGCAGCTTATACCAACAGGGGGCAAAAGGGAACACTGAAGCTTTCTTT
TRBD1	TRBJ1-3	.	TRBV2	CASSENPQGAGNTIYF	TGTGCCAGCAGTGAAAACCCACAGGGGGCTGGAAACACCATATATTTT
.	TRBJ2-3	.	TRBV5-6	CASSKKGADTQYF	TGTGCCAGCAGCAAGAAGGGGGCAGATACGCAGTATTTT
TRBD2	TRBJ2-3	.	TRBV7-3	CASSLGLAGDTQYF	TGTGCCAGCAGCTTAGGTCTAGCGGGAGATACGCAGTATTTT
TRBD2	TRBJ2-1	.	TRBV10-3	CAIMTSGGANEQFF	TGTGCCATCATGACTAGCGGGGGGGCCAATGAGCAGTTCTTC
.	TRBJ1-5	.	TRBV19	CASSILGGGSNQPQHF	TGTGCCAGTAGTATTCTGGGGGGGGGTAGCAATCAGCCCCAGCATTTT
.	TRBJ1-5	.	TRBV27	CASRLTGLRNQPQHF	TGTGCCAGCAGACTTACAGGGCTCCGCAATCAGCCCCAGCATTTT
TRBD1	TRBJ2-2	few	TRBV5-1	CASSPNVGQGARAGELFF	TGCGCCAGCAGCCCGAATGTGGGGCAGGGGGCACGAGCCGGGGAGCTGTTTTTT
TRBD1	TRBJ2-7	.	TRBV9	CASSPRQGEKAYEQYF	TGTGCCAGCAGCCCGAGACAGGGCGAAAAAGCCTACGAGCAGTACTTC
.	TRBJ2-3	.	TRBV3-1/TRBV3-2	CASSFGGEDTQYF	TGTGCCAGCAGCTTCGGGGGAGAGGATACGCAGTATTTT
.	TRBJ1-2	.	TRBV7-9	CASSLLTTGNGYTF	TGTGCCAGCAGCTTACTTACTACAGGGAATGGCTACACCTTC
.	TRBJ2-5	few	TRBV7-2	CASSSRAGETQYF	TGTGCCAGCAGCTCTAGGGCGGGAGAGACCCAGTACTTC
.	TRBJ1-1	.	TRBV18	CASSPPDSMNTEAFF	TGTGCCAGCTCACCACCGGACAGCATGAACACTGAAGCTTTCTTT
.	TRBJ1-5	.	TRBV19	CASSITRTSNQPQHF	TGTGCCAGTAGTATAACACGGACAAGCAATCAGCCCCAGCATTTT
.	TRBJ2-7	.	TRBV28	CASSSWSQEGYEQYF	TGTGCCAGCAGTTCGTGGTCACAGGAGGGATACGAGCAGTACTTC
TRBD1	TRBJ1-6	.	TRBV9	CASSIDRGSPLHF	TGTGCCAGCAGCATCGACAGGGGTTCACCCCTCCACTTT
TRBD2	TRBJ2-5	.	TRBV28	CASSLRWLAGVGVGETQYF	TGTGCCAGCAGTTTACGCTGGCTAGCGGGAGTAGGGGTTGGGGAGACCCAGTACTTC
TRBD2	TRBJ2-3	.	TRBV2	CASSDLKLAGVTDTQYF	TGTGCCAGCAGCGATTTAAAACTAGCGGGAGTTACAGATACGCAGTATTTT
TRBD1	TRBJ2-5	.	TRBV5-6	CASSLKPGQGRAQYF	TGTGCCAGCAGCTTGAAACCGGGACAGGGTCGGGCCCAGTACTTC
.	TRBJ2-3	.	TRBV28	CASSAGDSTDTQYF	TGTGCCAGCAGTGCAGGGGATAGCACAGATACGCAGTATTTT
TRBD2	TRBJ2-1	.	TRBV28	CASSLGLAGVSEQFF	TGTGCCAGCAGTTTGGGACTAGCGGGAGTCAGCGAGCAGTTCTTC
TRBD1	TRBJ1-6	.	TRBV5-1	CASSVQGENSPLHF	TGCGCCAGCAGCGTACAGGGGGAGAATTCACCCCTCCACTTT
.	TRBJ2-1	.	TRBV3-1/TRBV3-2	CASSPLQANEQFF	TGTGCCAGCAGCCCCCTCCAGGCTAATGAGCAGTTCTTC
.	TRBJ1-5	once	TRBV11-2	CASSLWGDQPQHF	TGTGCCAGCAGCTTATGGGGGGATCAGCCCCAGCATTTT
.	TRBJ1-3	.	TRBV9	CASSVVAGQGNTIYF	TGTGCCAGCAGCGTAGTCGCGGGGCAGGGAAACACCATATATTTT
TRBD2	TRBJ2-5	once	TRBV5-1	CASSLPGTIQETQYF	TGCGCCAGCAGCCTTCCCGGGACTATTCAAGAGACCCAGTACTTC
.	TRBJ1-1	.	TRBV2	CASSVSRANTEAFF	TGTGCCAGCAGTGTTTCCAGGGCGAACACTGAAGCTTTCTTT
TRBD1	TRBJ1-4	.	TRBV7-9	CASSVGQGATLQEKLFF	TGTGCCAGCAGCGTAGGACAGGGGGCAACTCTTCAGGAAAAACTGTTTTTT
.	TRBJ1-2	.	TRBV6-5	CASSAHFTGLEGYTF	TGTGCCAGCAGCGCCCATTTCACAGGGTTGGAAGGCTACACCTTC
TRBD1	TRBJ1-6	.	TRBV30	CAWRGDRSLSSYNSPLHF	TGTGCCTGGAGGGGGGACAGGTCCCTCAGCTCCTATAATTCACCCCTCCACTTT